Presented here are 23 T cell receptor beta chains from one specimen sequenced in a study of control samples from healthy donors and cancer patients. Sequencing was performed with immunoSEQ multiplex PCR; in TCRdb, only in-frame clones are kept and a portion is missing. Altogether 160,000 or so clones are present, about 94% being singletons, with the ten largest covering 14%. Sequences were obtained from PBMCs. The receptors derive from a man between 60 and 70 years old with colorectal cancer.

The chain links TRBV6-2 or TRBV6-3 to TRBJ1-1; D remains ambiguous. V lost 0 bases and J 0 bases, leaving 14 bases between the germline ends. CDR1 MNHEY and CDR2 SVGEGT come from the germline V gene. This CDR3 comprises 17 residues. The CDR3 DNA sequence: TGTGCCAGCAGTTACTCGCGCTACAAGATCATGAACACTGAAGCTTTCTTT. It encodes CASSYSRYKIMNTEAFF.

The chain recombines TRBV2 with TRBJ1-1; 8 nucleotides agree with TRBD1. Unmatched junction bases numbered 9, after V lost 6 bases and J lost 6 bases. Germline V lookup: CDR1 SNHLY, CDR2 FYNNEI. The CDR3 is made up of 14 amino acids. Here the CDR3 reads CASSVRTGRPEAFF. CDR3 DNA sequence: TGTGCCAGCAGCGTAAGGACAGGGAGACCTGAAGCTTTCTTT.

A remark on this clone: At the DNA level, this CDR3 is encoded by other sequences in the same sample as well. The V call is TRBV20-1, the J call TRBJ2-5; D gene unclear. V lost 1 base and J 5 bases, leaving 5 bases between the germline ends. This CDR3 contains 11 residues. Per the germline V gene, CDR1 is DFQATT and CDR2 is SNEGSKA (reference sequence). CDR3: CSARGEETQYF. DNA for the CDR3: TGCAGTGCTAGAGGAGAGGAGACCCAGTACTTC.

The chain uses TRBV5-4 and TRBJ1-1; D gene uncertain. The CDR3 sequence is 14 residues long. The germline V gene encodes CDR1 SGHNT and CDR2 YYREEE (reference sequence). The V gene lost 4 bases and the J gene lost 5 bases, with 15 bases spanning the gap. The CDR3 DNA reads as TGTGCCAGCAGCCCCGAAAGTAGTGGGACTGAAGCTTTCTTT. Translating it yields CASSPESSGTEAFF.

The chain couples TRBV19 to TRBJ1-5; weak D call: TRBD1 (6 bases). V dropped 7 bases and J dropped 4 bases, with 8 bases sitting between them. Germline values: CDR1 LNHDA, CDR2 SQIVND (reference sequence). CDR3 length: 12 residues. The CDR3 spells CASIGGNQPQHF. The CDR3 DNA reads TGTGCCAGTATAGGGGGGAATCAGCCCCAGCATTTT.

The chain uses TRBV6-5 and TRBJ2-7; tentative D call: TRBD1 (6 bases). Germline lookup yields CDR1 MNHEY and CDR2 SVGAGI. The germline V and J ends were trimmed by 0 bases and 2 bases, with 8 bases remaining between them. The CDR3 is 14 amino acids. CDR3 DNA: TGTGCCAGCAGTTACTCGGGACAACCCTACGAGCAGTACTTC. It specifies CASSYSGQPYEQYF.

J is TRBJ2-4 and V is TRBV29-1, with a possible D match to TRBD1 (6 bases). Germline assignment: CDR1 SQVTM and CDR2 ANQGSEA. Trimming left V 8 bases short and J 2 bases short, with 13 bases between. This CDR3 contains 13 residues. DNA for the CDR3: TGCAGCATGGAGGACAGTACCAAAAACATTCAGTACTTC. Protein sequence: CSMEDSTKNIQYF.

The V and J genes are TRBV12-2 and TRBJ2-5; the table's TRBD2 call for D was not verified on the DNA. TRBV12-2 corresponds to a pseudogene. The CDR3 spans 13 residues. The CDR3 DNA follows: TGTGCAAGTCGCTTACGGGGTCTAGAGACCCAGTACTTC. It is translated as CASRLRGLETQYF.

The CDR3: CASSEYSYEQYF. DNA of the CDR3: TGTGCCAGCAGTGAATACTCCTACGAGCAGTACTTC. This chain uses TRBV6-1 with TRBJ2-7; the D is unclear. The V end lost 2 bases, the J end lost 0 bases, and 2 bases lay between the germline ends. This CDR3 spans 12 amino acids. Germline V lookup: CDR1 MNHNS, CDR2 SASEGT.

This rearrangement joins TRBV2 to TRBJ1-1; D may be TRBD1 (6 bases). Trimming removed 10 bases at V and 1 base at J, with 13 bases between. Germline V gene sequence: CDR1 SNHLY, CDR2 FYNNEI. CDR3 length equals 13 residues. The CDR3 sequence: CAKQTGSNTEAFF. The DNA of the CDR3 is TGTGCCAAACAGACAGGATCGAACACTGAAGCTTTCTTT.

This chain connects TRBV6-5 to TRBJ1-1, with 8 bases matching TRBD1. Trimming at V came to 6 bases and at J to 7 bases, leaving 10 bases not matched to a gene. This CDR3 comprises 14 residues. The germline gives CDR1 MNHEY, CDR2 SVGAGI. The DNA of the CDR3 is TGTGCCAGCAGCAACGGACAGGGAAGGGGTGAAGCTTTCTTT. Amino acid sequence: CASSNGQGRGEAFF.

The chain employs TRBV5-4 and TRBJ2-6; D gene uncertain. CDR1 is SGHNT and CDR2 is YYREEE in the germline V gene (reference sequence). Trimming stripped 2 bases from V and 0 bases from J, with 6 bases between. The CDR3 sequence is 15 residues long. CDR3 in DNA: TGTGCCAGCAGCTTCTGGGCCTCTGGGGCCAACGTCCTGACTTTC. Residues: CASSFWASGANVLTF.

CDR3 bases: TGTGCCAGCAGCTTTATGAATTCCGCTAGCACAGATACGCAGTATTTT. Its translation is CASSFMNSASTDTQYF. This sequence joins TRBV7-2 and TRBJ2-3, with no clear D. CDR1 and CDR2 from the germline V gene are SGHTA and FQGNSA. V was trimmed by 3 bases and J by 0 bases, leaving 13 bases between them. This CDR3 is 16 amino acids long.

Only one count was recorded for this clone. This chain joins TRBV29-1 and TRBJ1-5; 8 bases map to TRBD1. The CDR3 has 14 amino acids. Losses at the gene ends were 4 bases for V and 5 bases for J; bases not matched to a gene: 7. The V gene's germline CDR1 is SQVTM and CDR2 ANQGSEA. The CDR3 spells CSVVETGVDQPQHF. CDR3 bases: TGCAGCGTTGTGGAGACAGGGGTGGATCAGCCCCAGCATTTT.

The V and J genes are TRBV12-3 or TRBV12-4 and TRBJ1-1; D may be TRBD1 (6 bases). Trimming shortened V by 4 bases and J by 4 bases, and 10 bases separated the two germline ends. This CDR3 is 13 amino acids long. The CDR3 is CASSSGEGTEAFF. As DNA, the CDR3 is TGTGCCAGCAGTTCAGGGGAGGGCACTGAAGCTTTCTTT.

The V and J genes are TRBV15 and TRBJ1-5; D may be TRBD1 (6 bases). V lost 3 bases, J lost 4 bases, and 10 bases lay in between. This CDR3 comprises 14 residues. Per the germline V gene, CDR1 is LNHNV and CDR2 is YYDKDF (reference sequence). The CDR3 DNA is TGTGCCACCAGCAGGATGGGGGCTAATCAGCCCCAGCATTTT. Amino acid sequence: CATSRMGANQPQHF.

The rearrangement links TRBV7-9 to TRBJ1-2; D is unresolved. The germline V gene has CDR1 SEHNR and CDR2 FQNEAQ (reference sequence). With 5 bases removed from V and 4 bases from J, the gap between germline ends came to 8 bases. CDR3 length: 12 residues. The CDR3 nucleotides are TGTGCCAGCAGCCTAAACTTCTATGGCTACACCTTC. Translated: CASSLNFYGYTF.

The J gene is TRBJ2-4, the V gene TRBV7-9; TRBD1 might be the D (6 bases). The length of the CDR3 is 17 residues. Trimming left V 1 base short and J 3 bases short, with 16 bases between. The germline CDR1 and CDR2 sequences are SEHNR and FQNEAQ (reference sequence). The CDR3 protein is CASSLVMLRGGKNIQYF. The CDR3 nucleotides read TGTGCCAGCAGCTTAGTTATGCTCAGGGGTGGCAAAAACATTCAGTACTTC. Drawing the rest from reference TRBV7-9 and TRBJ2-4, the complete variable domain is DTGVSQNPRHKITKRGQNVTFRCDPISEHNRLYWYRQTLGQGPEFLTYFQNEAQLEKSRLLSDRFSAERPKGSFSTLEIQRTEQGDSAMYLCASSLVMLRGGKNIQYFGAGTRLSVL.

J is TRBJ1-1 and V is TRBV3-1 (or the pseudogene TRBV3-2); TRBD1 matches at 9 bases. V shed 4 bases, J shed 1 base, and the junction held 1 base outside the gene matches. Germline V gene lookup returns CDR1 LGHDT and CDR2 YNNKEL (reference sequence). CDR3 size: 14 residues. DNA of the CDR3: TGTGCCAGCAGCCCACAGGGGGCGAACACTGAAGCTTTCTTT. It encodes CASSPQGANTEAFF.

This chain links TRBV5-1 with TRBJ2-3; maybe TRBD2 (5 bases). Germline values: CDR1 SGHRS, CDR2 YFSETQ. V lost 3 bases to trimming and J lost 0 bases, with 11 bases between them. CDR3 size: 15 residues. The CDR3 sequence is CASSSDWTSTDTQYF. CDR3 DNA: TGCGCCAGCAGCTCCGACTGGACTAGCACAGATACGCAGTATTTT.

This chain joins TRBV19 and TRBJ1-4, with D tentatively TRBD1 (5 bases). With 1 base removed from V and 3 bases from J, the gap between germline ends came to 9 bases. This CDR3 region has 15 residues. Germline V gene lookup returns CDR1 LNHDA and CDR2 SQIVND (reference sequence). The CDR3 DNA sequence: TGTGCCAGTAGTATAGGTAGGGGTCCTAATGAAAAACTGTTTTTT. It is translated as CASSIGRGPNEKLFF.

This chain links TRBV10-3 with TRBJ1-6, with D possibly matching TRBD1 (6 bases). Per the germline V gene, CDR1 is ENHRY and CDR2 is SYGVKD. Deletions cut 0 bases from V and 8 bases from J, with 11 bases between. The CDR3 spans 15 residues. The CDR3 DNA is TGTGCCATCAGTGAGTCGGGGTCAGGGGATTCACCCCTCCACTTT. Its protein product is CAISESGSGDSPLHF.

This chain links TRBV6-2 or TRBV6-3 with TRBJ1-6, with D uncertain. Germline-derived CDR1 and CDR2 are MNHEY and SVGEGT. CDR3 length equals 15 residues. V dropped 2 bases and J dropped 3 bases, with 8 bases sitting between them. CDR3 DNA sequence: TGTGCCAGCAGTTACGGCAGTCTCTATAATTCACCCCTCCACTTT. It yields the protein CASSYGSLYNSPLHF.